The sequence of this T cell receptor (beta chain) was determined in a study of CD8 T cells in Susac syndrome (dated by TCRdb to between 2017 and 2020). The study in broad terms: The study used repertoire sequencing to test whether antigen drove CD8+ T cell activation and differentiation in Susac syndrome.

From the cysteine up to the phenylalanine, the CDR3 has a length of 14 residues. Only the CDR3 part of the read is kept: 42 bases, read in frame from the first base. Trimming takes 10 bases off V and 4 bases off J; junction bases not matched to a gene: 9. Of note for this clonotype: Its antigen is currently not known. No clone much larger than this one lies a single base away; base qualities are absent.

High-throughput TCR beta sequencing profiled peripheral blood CD8+ and CD4+ T cells from healthy donors, Susac syndrome patients and multiple sclerosis patients. Healthy donors were included as age- and sex-matched controls. Bulk CD8+ and CD4+ T cells were purified by magnetic negative isolation, whereas CD8+ TEMRA cells were enriched by FACS. Blood was collected in EDTA tubes and processed within 24 hours, with PBMCs isolated through density gradient centrifugation. PBMCs destined for TCR sequencing were cryopreserved in liquid nitrogen and later thawed in a 37 °C water bath. Purity of sorted or isolated CD4+, CD8+ and CD8+ TEMRA cells was at least 90%. RNA was extracted with the RNeasy kit and roughly 0.5 to 1 ug was reverse transcribed using random hexamers. TCR beta CDR3 regions were amplified with the immunoSEQ multiplex PCR assay covering 54 Vbeta and 13 Jbeta segments. Bias from PCR amplification was corrected by using a synthetic template baseline for primer optimization and for computational correction. On the study's bioinformatics: Only productive sequences were kept, with reads annotated to V, D and J genes according to IMGT and analyzed in immunoSEQ Analyzer. Clonality was computed as one minus Shannon entropy normalized by log2 of the number of productive unique sequences. For each patient and control, public and private clones were evaluated among the 100 most prevalent clones. Clones were defined as Susac-specific if absent from the healthy and MS cohorts, from 1052 published viral clones and from other ImmuneACCESS disease sequences. In-frame beta chains were kept once TCRdb had trimmed the public reads at Q25 with fastp and called clones with MiXCR. Every entry covers one CDR3 protein and lists the most common genes and DNA from its rows. For this entry, the V and J calls and clone size follow TCRdb and not the study's own pipeline. For this sample the table gives around 130,000 distinct CDR3 sequences, of which roughly 94% were detected only once. The ten largest clones add up to roughly 0.095% of the sample.

What the authors observed across the whole study: The number of individuals in the TCR sequencing and HLA analysis was recognized as being relatively small.

The sequenced material came from CD4+ T cells from PBMCs. The clonotype originates from a human donor in good health. The chain employs TRBV23-1 and TRBJ2-7, and 11 junctional nucleotides match TRBD2. TRBV23-1 has ORF status, its function being uncertain. CDR3 protein: CANATSGRWYEQYF. The nucleotides are TGCGCCAATGCAACTAGCGGGAGATGGTACGAGCAGTACTTC.